Reported below is one T cell receptor beta chain. No cognate antigen has been identified for it. The junction differs from germline at one of its ends, possibly a read error. Receptors were amplified or captured by the immunoSEQ multiplex PCR assay. A mixture of 60 forward primers for TCR Vbeta segments and 13 reverse primers for TCR Jbeta segments was used in the multiplex PCR. The CDR3 region of rearranged TCR beta genes was amplified from genomic DNA by a multiplex PCR assay. The amplified TCR beta libraries were sequenced on the Illumina HiSeq System as 87-base-pair reads. The study's own analysis went as follows. A later analysis tallied roughly 78 million unique TCR beta chains across the 666 repertoires, and approximately 12 million of those chains were shared by two or more donors. To remove PCR and sequencing errors, raw reads were error-corrected and collapsed into unique sequences using a nearest-neighbor algorithm that merged closely related sequences. Alignment of CDR3 sequences to IMGT reference sequences was used to assign V, D and J gene segments. For a sequence to be retained, a match of at least six nucleotides was required to both a V gene segment and a J gene segment. A rearrangement counted as productive if the CDR3 had no stop codons and remained in frame with V and J, and every other rearrangement counted as non-productive. CDR3 was defined by IMGT convention, running from the second conserved V-encoded cysteine to the conserved J-encoded phenylalanine. The earlier analysis of 500 to 600 of the donors excluded sequences that lacked an unambiguous match to a single V gene segment. An earlier analysis of fewer than 750 of the donors called V segments functional above 56.7% productive rearrangements and segregating when the between-donor standard deviation exceeded 5%. A statistical classification framework was built to diagnose cytomegalovirus status from the catalog of TCR beta chain sequences. A later analysis assigned V and J genes by comparing TCR nucleotide sequences with IMGT/GENE-DB human TR gene sequences. A later analysis assigned CDR3 sequences and most-parsimonious VDJ recombination scenarios with the TCRdist pipeline. In a later analysis, each TCR beta chain was defined by its CDR3 amino acid sequence together with its V-gene family, and reads lacking a unique V-gene family were excluded. To address suspected cross-contamination and a sequencing artifact, a later analysis removed 592 highly shared, low-generation-probability nucleotide sequences. For each public chain, a later analysis derived a clonal expansion index from normalized ranks of inferred template counts within each repertoire. In a later analysis, generation probabilities were computed using a VDJ recombination model fitted to out-of-frame rearrangements, and the results were checked against IGoR. Hypergeometric tests were used in a later analysis to score TCR-TCR, TCR-HLA and TCR-CMV co-occurrence, with a repertoire-size bias correction applied to the TCR pairs. In a later analysis, false discovery rates were estimated by permuting HLA or CMV assignments 20 times. A later analysis grouped co-occurring TCRs with DBSCAN, adding TCRdist sequence similarity when clustering within HLA-allele-positive subsets. For co-occurrence clustering, repertoires with fewer than 30,000 or more than 120,000 public chains were excluded, along with about five repertoires with anomalous nucleotide sharing. TCRdb retrieved this table from immuneACCESS and kept in-frame rearrangements only. Not all clones are present; in checked studies, unresolved V genes account for under half, and no reason is known for the remainder. V, J and clone size were drawn from that table, and D and trimming were deduced from the DNA. This sample is represented by about 120,000 clones; 8.5% to 9% of them were singletons. The ten biggest clones cover 5% to 6.5% of the sample.

In total, 630 or so healthy bone marrow donors made up the cohort. At the time of sampling, every cohort member was nominally healthy, though immune exposures that went unrecorded were likely present. The donor tested CMV seropositive, placing the donor among the approximately 290 seropositive members of the cohort. Each donor provided a peripheral blood sample, and peripheral blood mononuclear cells were used for TCR beta sequencing. The Qiagen DNeasy Blood Extraction Kit was used to extract genomic DNA from the blood cell samples. This sample stems from a study of cytomegalovirus exposure and HLA in healthy donors (dated by TCRdb to about 2017). About the study as a whole: An earlier analysis of 587 of the donors reported approximately 300 Gb of sequence data and about 120 million unique TCR beta sequences obtained from 180 million or so T cells. An early release that covered 640 HLA-typed donors contained 250 to 350 gigabases of sequencing data and some 87 million unique TCR sequences. Of the 398 genotyped donors, roughly 80% were placed in the genetic ancestry cluster associated with self-reported Caucasian donors. The study aimed to test whether signatures of past pathogen exposure could be identified by cataloging public T cell receptors. Using immunosequencing, the study profiled T cell repertoires from approximately 700 subjects and related those repertoires to cytomegalovirus serostatus. In addition to the first cohort of 666 subjects, a separate validation cohort of 100 to 150 different subjects was used. To predict cytomegalovirus infection status, the study brought together high-throughput TCR immunosequencing, statistical association of individual TCRs with disease status, and machine learning. A later analysis re-analyzed previously published TCR beta repertoires from 550 to 700 donors and added high-resolution HLA genotyping to study TCR occurrence patterns. In the later analysis, no new phenotypic data were used to find candidate immune exposures; instead, reliance was placed on TCR beta sequences and their occurrence across donors. To decide whether each TCR beta V gene segment behaved as functional or pseudogenic, an earlier analysis of over 500 of the donors relied on high-throughput TCR beta sequencing. Donor age, sex, ethnicity and CMV serostatus were collected together with the repertoire data. A later genetic analysis used genome-wide SNP genotypes for 398 of the 666 donors, treating that subset as a discovery cohort. All discovery cohort repertoires had been generated using a single sequencing platform. HLA typing included class I and class II loci at four-digit resolution. Typing coverage differed by locus: A, B, C, DRB1 and DQB1 were typed in about 620-640 donors, DQA1 in about 560, DPA1 in 600 to 610, and DPB1 in 400 to 480. A handful of DR-DQ haplotypes were treated as single units for association and clustering because of strong linkage in the cohort. Among under 450 genotyped donors of the cohort, an average of 235,054 unique TCR beta nucleotide sequences were sequenced per donor, roughly 20% of them non-productive.

Overall study outcomes, separate from this receptor: According to a later analysis, most CMV-associated TCR beta chains appeared to be HLA-restricted, and the HLA associations seemed to be driven largely by CMV exposure. Correlated functional status among segregating V segments might reflect linkage disequilibrium, but an unknown experimental factor could not be ruled out. According to a later genetic analysis, donors in an Asian-associated ancestry cluster had fewer N-insertions in productive TCRs than the approximately 700-donor mean. When HLA alleles, especially DR and DQ, strongly co-occurred, TCR associations were difficult to assign to individual alleles. At a false discovery rate of 0.05, a later analysis linked roughly 17,000 TCR beta sequences to specific HLA alleles. Immune exposure information for the cohort was limited to CMV serostatus. A further reported finding was that TCR beta sequences accurately predicted the HLA-A and HLA-B alleles for most subjects in the first cohort. A later analysis found that HLA-associated TCR beta chains were more clonally expanded and had lower generation probabilities than equally common non-associated chains. The study gave a list of 150 to 200 TCR beta chains associated with cytomegalovirus. Across donors, most TCR sequences were observed very rarely, whereas some public TCRs were present in many individuals. In both the original and validation cohorts, the classifier was reported to diagnose cytomegalovirus status with high specificity and sensitivity. It was suggested by the authors that the approach could potentially be generalized to other disease states and immunological phenotypes. According to a later analysis, parvovirus B19, influenza, CMV and Epstein-Barr virus appeared linked to several top co-occurrence clusters. A later genetic analysis associated a missense DCLRE1C variant with V-gene and J-gene trimming of TCR beta chains, and an independent cohort replicated the association. Because some donors lacked HLA typing at each locus, the association tests relied only on the typed subset. A cluster of highly shared sequence variants was judged likely to represent a technical artifact of the sequencing pipeline. In a later analysis, TCR association rates were found to vary across HLA loci, with the most associated TCRs seen for DRB1 alleles and the fewest for HLA-C alleles. This cohort had only TCR beta chains sequenced, and the lack of alpha or paired-chain data limited which features could be detected. A few of the identified cytomegalovirus-associated TCR beta chains were confirmed in vitro to be specific for cytomegalovirus antigens. Roughly uniform sequencing depth across donors was assumed in presence/absence analyses, although this assumption may not hold. Broadly in line with IMGT annotations, most TCR beta V segments showed up in productive rearrangements about 90% or about 30% of the time in an earlier analysis of 450 to 750 of the donors. Because counts were too low, roughly 18 rarely observed V segments, including chromosome 9 orphons, were left out of the earlier analysis of about 620 of the donors.

The specimen sequenced was PBMCs. This TCR derives from a woman aged 40 to 49 in good health and CMV-seropositive.

The base sequence is TGTGCCAGCAGTTTTTTACCGACAGGCTATGGCTCCACCTTC. This sequence encodes CASSFLPTGYGSTF. The V and J segments used are TRBV27 and TRBJ1-2; the D segment could be TRBD1, given 6 matching bases. Spanning cysteine to phenylalanine, the CDR3 consists of 14 amino acids. This entry keeps only the CDR3 DNA: 42 bases, framed from base 1. Based on the germline V gene (reference sequence), the CDR1 and CDR2 sequences are MNHEY and SMNVEV.